This T cell receptor (beta chain) was recorded in a study of shared T cell receptors in the human thymus. Per the germline V gene, CDR1 is SGDLS and CDR2 is YYNGEE. V was pared by 2 bases and J by 5 bases, with 13 bases between. The CDR3 consists of 14 residues. This clone was recorded only once. The protocol was immunoSEQ multiplex PCR, while the TCRdb copy is restricted to in-frame clones and leaves out a portion. The sample holds over 350,000 clones, 95% seen once. Sequences were obtained from thymocytes. The V and J genes are TRBV9 and TRBJ2-5; D gene ambiguous. The sequence was obtained from a human donor. The CDR3 DNA is TGTGCCAGCAGCGTGGGCACCAGTAGTGAGACCCAGTACTTC. It translates to CASSVGTSSETQYF.